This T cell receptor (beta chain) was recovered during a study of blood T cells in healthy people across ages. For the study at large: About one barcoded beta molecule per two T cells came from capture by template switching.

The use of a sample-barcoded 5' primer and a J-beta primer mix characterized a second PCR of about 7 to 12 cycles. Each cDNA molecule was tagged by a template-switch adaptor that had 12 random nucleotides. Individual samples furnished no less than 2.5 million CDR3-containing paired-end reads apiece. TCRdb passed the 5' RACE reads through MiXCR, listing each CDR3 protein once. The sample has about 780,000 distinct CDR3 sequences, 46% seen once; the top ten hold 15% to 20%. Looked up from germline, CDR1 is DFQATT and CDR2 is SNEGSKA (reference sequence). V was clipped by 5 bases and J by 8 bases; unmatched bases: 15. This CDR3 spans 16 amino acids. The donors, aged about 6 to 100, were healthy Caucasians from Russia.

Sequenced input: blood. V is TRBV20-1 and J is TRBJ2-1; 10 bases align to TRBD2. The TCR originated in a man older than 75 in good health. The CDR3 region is CSARSRESGRGHEQFF. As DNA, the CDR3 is TGCAGTGCTCGATCCCGGGAGAGCGGGAGGGGTCATGAGCAGTTCTTC.